This T cell receptor beta chain was recovered during a study of cytomegalovirus exposure and HLA in healthy donors. Looking at the study overall: A data release that came early held 80 million or so unique TCRs from HLA-typed donors. The study, taken as a whole, reports: A later analysis found most CMV-associated TCR beta chains apparently HLA-restricted. Information on immune exposure was restricted to one variable (CMV serostatus). According to an earlier analysis, most TCR beta V segments yielded productive rearrangements about 90% or about 30% of the time.

Note on this clone: The antigen is undetermined.

The CDR3 spans 12 residues. The germline V and J ends were trimmed by 3 bases and 5 bases, with 10 bases remaining between them. CDR1 and CDR2 from the germline V gene are GTSNPN and SVGIG (reference sequence). The study ran its PCR with 60 Vbeta and 13 Jbeta primers. The protocol was immunoSEQ multiplex PCR, while the TCRdb copy is restricted to in-frame clones and leaves out a portion. The repertoire holds some 250,000 clones, more than 75% seen once, with 5% to 6% in the top ten. The sequenced material came from PBMCs. This receptor was identified in a woman in her forties in good health and CMV-seropositive. This chain joins TRBV30 and TRBJ1-1; D possibly corresponds to TRBD1 (5 bases). The CDR3 DNA is TGTGCCTGGAGGGGTGGGGGGACTGAAGCTTTCTTT. Its protein product is CAWRGGGTEAFF. The whole variable domain, filled in from reference TRBV30 and TRBJ1-1, reads SQTIHQWPATLVQPVGSPLSLECTVEGTSNPNLYWYRQAAGRGLQLLFYSVGIGQISSEVPQNLSASRPQDRQFILSSKKLLLSDSGFYLCAWRGGGTEAFFGQGTRLTVV.